One and the same sample provided the 18 T cell receptor beta chains below, sequenced in a study of CD4 T cells in relation to SARS-CoV-2 and coronaviruses. Before the COVID-19 pandemic, during about 2011-2019, CD4+ T cells were taken from unexposed donors. After about 11 days of culture, CD4+ T cells were isolated. The data were produced by immunoSEQ multiplex PCR, yet TCRdb's version contains in-frame clones alone and is incomplete. The sample holds tens of thousands of clones, roughly 70% seen once. No cognate antigen is known for these TCRs. Sequencing was done on a sample of CD4+ T cells from PBMCs, cultured in vitro. The source of these receptors is a human donor in good health.

The chain joins TRBV28 to TRBJ2-7; 8 nucleotides line up with TRBD1. The CDR3 length is 14 residues. After removal of 0 bases from V and 6 bases from J, the junction contained 4 bases not matched to a gene. Germline values: CDR1 MDHEN, CDR2 SYDVKM. The CDR3 here is CASSLWTGAGEQYF. CDR3 DNA: TGTGCCAGCAGTTTATGGACAGGGGCGGGCGAGCAGTACTTC.

The V call is TRBV6-1, the J call TRBJ1-2, with no clear D. This CDR3 region has 13 residues. V was clipped by 3 bases and J by 4 bases, with 9 bases between them. Germline lookup yields CDR1 MNHNS and CDR2 SASEGT. CDR3 coding DNA: TGTGCCAGCAGTGATAACAGCTTCTATGGCTACACCTTC. Translating it yields CASSDNSFYGYTF.

The V call is TRBV7-2, the J call TRBJ2-5, with 9 bases that match TRBD2. Germline trimming cut 7 bases from V and 5 bases from J; bases unmatched to any gene: 11. This CDR3 contains 15 residues. Germline values: CDR1 SGHTA, CDR2 FQGNSA. This CDR3 is CASTPAGGVLETQYF. DNA of the CDR3: TGTGCCAGCACCCCGGCGGGAGGGGTGCTGGAGACCCAGTACTTC.

This chain links TRBV29-1 with TRBJ1-1, with 8 bases identical to TRBD1. V shed 7 bases and J 10 bases; nucleotides not matched to a gene: 5. The CDR3 covers 10 residues. CDR1 is SQVTM, CDR2 ANQGSEA, per germline. CDR3: CSAGDRLAFF. CDR3 DNA: TGCAGCGCAGGGGACAGGCTAGCTTTCTTT.

In its sample, this clone was seen a few times. The chain recombines TRBV7-8 with TRBJ1-3; a weak D match, TRBD1 (6 bases). The CDR3 contains 15 residues. Germline CDR1 and CDR2: SGHVS and FQNEAQ. V was shortened by 4 bases and J by 0 bases, with 10 bases between the two germline ends. CDR3 loop: CASSSTGFSGNTIYF. The CDR3 DNA follows: TGTGCCAGCAGCTCCACAGGGTTCTCTGGAAACACCATATATTTT.

The V call is TRBV2, the J call TRBJ1-5; D not certain. The CDR3 is 13 residues long. Deletions cut 8 bases from V and 1 base from J, with 9 bases between. CDR1 is SNHLY, CDR2 FYNNEI, per germline. DNA for the CDR3: TGTGCCAGCCGCCGAGAAAGCAATCAGCCCCAGCATTTT. Translating gives CASRRESNQPQHF.

The V gene is TRBV19, the J gene TRBJ1-5, with TRBD1 identical over 10 bases. The germline V gene encodes CDR1 LNHDA and CDR2 SQIVND (reference sequence). This CDR3 has 16 amino acids. The J segment lost 2 bases and the V segment lost 4 bases, leaving 5 bases of the junction unmatched. The CDR3 coding sequence is TGTGCCAGTAGTACGACAGGGGGCGGCGGCAATCAGCCCCAGCATTTT. It yields the protein CASSTTGGGGNQPQHF.

The J gene is TRBJ1-5, the V gene TRBV6-2 or TRBV6-3; no definite D call. V was trimmed by 1 base and J by 4 bases, leaving 14 bases between them. The length of the CDR3 is 16 residues. Per the germline V gene, CDR1 is MNHEY and CDR2 is SVGEGT. CDR3 in DNA: TGTGCCAGCAGTTACTTGGCAGCAGTCCCAAATCAGCCCCAGCATTTT. It is translated as CASSYLAAVPNQPQHF.

CDR3 in DNA: TGTGCCAGCAGCCAATCAACTGGGGCCAACGTCCTGACTTTC. Its protein is CASSQSTGANVLTF. The chain uses TRBV3-1 (or the pseudogene TRBV3-2) and TRBJ2-6; D gene ambiguous. Germline V lookup: CDR1 LGHDT, CDR2 YNNKEL (reference sequence). The CDR3 spans 14 residues. V shed 2 bases and J shed 2 bases, with 4 bases lying between them.

The chain couples TRBV29-1 to TRBJ2-3; D is uncertain. This CDR3 is built from 11 residues. In germline, CDR1 is SQVTM, CDR2 ANQGSEA. The germline V and J ends were trimmed by 0 bases and 6 bases, with 4 bases remaining between them. This CDR3 reads CSVEDQDTQYF. CDR3 nucleotide sequence: TGCAGCGTTGAAGATCAGGATACGCAGTATTTT.

V and J are TRBV5-1 and TRBJ1-2; D call uncertain. V was trimmed by 0 bases and J by 8 bases, leaving 11 bases between them. Germline CDR1 and CDR2: SGHRS and YFSETQ. The CDR3 covers 13 residues. In nucleotides, the CDR3 is TGCGCCAGCAGCTTGGGCCAGGAGAGGGGCTACACCTTC. It specifies CASSLGQERGYTF.

J is TRBJ2-1 and V is TRBV5-4; perhaps TRBD1 as D (6 bases). Germline V lookup: CDR1 SGHNT, CDR2 YYREEE (reference sequence). The V and J ends lost 0 bases and 5 bases respectively, with 12 bases between them. This CDR3 is 15 amino acids long. The CDR3, as DNA: TGTGCCAGCAGCTTGGCGGCAGGGGACCACAATGAGCAGTTCTTC. This sequence encodes CASSLAAGDHNEQFF. Filled out from reference TRBV5-4 and TRBJ2-1, the complete variable domain reads ETGVTQSPTHLIKTRGQQVTLRCSSQSGHNTVSWYQQALGQGPQFIFQYYREEENGRGNFPPRFSGLQFPNYSSELNVNALELDDSALYLCASSLAAGDHNEQFFGPGTRLTVL.

The chain is built from TRBV6-6 and TRBJ2-2; 11 nucleotides align to TRBD2. Trimming removed 6 bases from V and 8 bases from J; junction bases left unmatched: 8. This CDR3 is 15 amino acids long. From germline, CDR1 is MNHNY and CDR2 SVGAGI (reference sequence). The DNA for the CDR3 is TGTGCCAGCAGCGTAGCGGGGGGGCGGGGAGGGGAGCTGTTTTTT. This sequence encodes CASSVAGGRGGELFF.

Details on this clone: An end of the junction does not agree with germline; a read error may underlie this. The V call is TRBV24-1, the J call TRBJ2-2; no definite D call. Germline V gives CDR1 KGHDR, CDR2 SFDVKD. The CDR3 runs to 13 residues. In DNA, the CDR3 is TGTGCCACAAGTGCCCCTTTAACCGGGGAGCTGTTTTTT. Protein: CATSAPLTGELFF.

The chain is built from TRBV7-6 and TRBJ2-7, with 10 bases lining up with TRBD1. Germline loops: CDR1 SGHVS, CDR2 FNYEAQ. There are 15 residues in the CDR3. J gave up 3 bases and V 4 bases, and 6 bases lay outside the gene matches. In DNA form, the CDR3 reads TGTGCCAGCAGCTCGTACCGGGACAGGGGCTACGAGCAGTACTTC. The encoded protein is CASSSYRDRGYEQYF.

The V and J genes are TRBV12-3 or TRBV12-4 and TRBJ1-2; D remains unclear. There are 13 residues in the CDR3. Between the trimmed V and J ends, which lost 7 bases and 8 bases, there was a span of 17 bases. DNA of the CDR3: TGTGCCAGCACCCCGTTCACTGAGGGCGGCTACACCTTC. Translating gives CASTPFTEGGYTF.

The chain combines TRBV6-6 with TRBJ2-3; D is unresolved. V was shortened by 2 bases and J by 3 bases, with 6 bases between the two germline ends. Germline V CDR1 and CDR2: MNHNY, SVGAGI (reference sequence). The CDR3 has 13 amino acids. The CDR3 sequence: CASSYGQTDTQYF. CDR3 sequence (DNA): TGTGCCAGCAGTTACGGGCAAACAGATACGCAGTATTTT.

This sequence joins TRBV2 and TRBJ1-5, with a possible D match to TRBD1 (6 bases). Trimming left V 4 bases short and J 5 bases short, with 9 bases between. This CDR3 contains 13 residues. CDR1 and CDR2 (germline): SNHLY, FYNNEI. The CDR3 bases are TGTGCCAGCAGTGGAGGGGGAGATCAGCCCCAGCATTTT. Protein: CASSGGGDQPQHF.